Listed here are 25 T cell receptor beta chains from one sample, sequenced in a study of shared clonotypes between healthy human individuals. TCRdb's table, derived via immunoSEQ multiplex PCR, lists solely in-frame clones and lacks some. The sample includes about 960,000 clones, over 75% of them seen just once. The specimen was memory CD4+ T cells sorted from blood. Subset: CD45RA-negative fraction. The receptor source for this set is a man between 18 and 29 years old in good health.

The chain recombines TRBV5-1 with TRBJ2-5, with a possible D match to TRBD2 (5 bases). Deletions cut 0 bases from V and 5 bases from J, with 17 bases between. The CDR3 contains 16 residues. Germline V CDR1 and CDR2: SGHRS, YFSETQ. In DNA form, the CDR3 reads TGCGCCAGCAGCTTGGGTGGGTCGGGATTTACGGAGACCCAGTACTTC. Amino acid sequence: CASSLGGSGFTETQYF.

The genes are TRBV9 and TRBJ2-1; D ambiguous. The CDR3 spans 19 residues. Germline values: CDR1 SGDLS, CDR2 YYNGEE. The V end was cut by 5 bases, the J end by 4 bases, with 28 bases between. The CDR3 is CASSPGPPPGRRTYNEQFF. Here the CDR3 DNA reads TGTGCCAGCAGTCCCGGACCACCCCCGGGCCGACGTACATACAATGAGCAGTTCTTC.

The CDR3: CASTSLSSYEQYF. Here the CDR3 DNA reads TGTGCCAGCACCTCCTTGAGCTCCTACGAGCAGTACTTC. This rearrangement joins TRBV27 to TRBJ2-7, with D unresolved. The germline V and J ends were trimmed by 7 bases and 0 bases, with 10 bases remaining between them. The germline V gene has CDR1 MNHEY and CDR2 SMNVEV (reference sequence). CDR3 length: 13 amino acids.

V usage is TRBV30 and J usage is TRBJ1-2, with D unresolved. Trimming removed 7 bases at V and 2 bases at J, with 11 bases between. The length of the CDR3 is 12 residues. The V gene's germline CDR1 is GTSNPN and CDR2 SVGIG (reference sequence). This CDR3 reads CASSHTNYGYTF. In DNA form, the CDR3 reads TGTGCCTCGTCCCACACCAACTATGGCTACACCTTC.

Comments on this clone: This sample includes further DNA sequences coding for the same CDR3. The CDR3 region is CASRLTSGGETQYF. CDR3 nucleotide sequence: TGTGCCAGCAGACTGACTAGCGGGGGGGAGACCCAGTACTTC. The V and J genes are TRBV6-1 and TRBJ2-5; 13 bases match TRBD2. The germline V gene encodes CDR1 MNHNS and CDR2 SASEGT. V shed 6 bases, J shed 5 bases, and the junction held 3 bases outside the gene matches. The CDR3 totals 14 residues.

A note on this clone: This specimen includes other DNA sequences encoding the same CDR3. The chain couples TRBV6-1 to TRBJ1-2, with 7 bases aligning to TRBD1. The trim removed 5 bases at V and 3 bases at J, leaving 3 bases unmatched. Germline V gives CDR1 MNHNS, CDR2 SASEGT. CDR3 length equals 13 residues. The CDR3 DNA is TGTGCCAGCAGTCCGGGACAGTACTATGGCTACACCTTC. As protein: CASSPGQYYGYTF.

The chain uses TRBV6-5 and TRBJ1-5; TRBD1 is a possible D gene (5 bases). This CDR3 spans 13 amino acids. Germline V gene sequence: CDR1 MNHEY, CDR2 SVGAGI. Trimming left V 7 bases short and J 5 bases short, with 12 bases between. The CDR3 sequence: CASKKGIDQPQHF. The CDR3 nucleotides are TGTGCCAGCAAAAAGGGGATCGATCAGCCCCAGCATTTT.

The V gene is TRBV9, the J gene TRBJ1-1, with D possibly matching TRBD1 (5 bases). V dropped 0 bases and J dropped 1 base, with 7 bases sitting between them. The CDR3 totals 14 residues. Germline CDR1 and CDR2: SGDLS and YYNGEE. DNA of the CDR3: TGTGCCAGCAGCGTAGGAAGGGGGAACACTGAAGCTTTCTTT. Translating it yields CASSVGRGNTEAFF.

This clone was picked up a small number of times. The CDR3 protein is CASSRDRGLNYGYTF. The CDR3 DNA sequence: TGTGCCAGCAGCCGGGACAGGGGGCTAAACTATGGCTACACCTTC. The chain is built from TRBV2 and TRBJ1-2; 12 bases are shared with TRBD1. The junction had 4 bases not matched to a gene; V was cut back by 6 bases and J by 2 bases. This CDR3 is 15 amino acids long. Germline loops: CDR1 SNHLY, CDR2 FYNNEI.

This chain joins TRBV19 and TRBJ1-2; TRBD1 matches at 7 bases. This CDR3 has 14 residues. Germline CDR1 is LNHDA and CDR2 is SQIVND (reference sequence). V trimming: 5 bases; J trimming: 4 bases; junction bases outside the gene matches: 7. The chain's CDR3 is CASSVQGFGYGYTF. The DNA for the CDR3 is TGTGCCAGTAGTGTACAGGGGTTCGGCTATGGCTACACCTTC.

As concerns this clone: Other DNA sequences in the sample encode the same CDR3. The chain is built from TRBV7-8 and TRBJ1-1; TRBD1 matches 7 bases. V dropped 3 bases and J dropped 1; count of bases not matched to a gene: 2. This CDR3 is 14 amino acids long. The germline CDR1 and CDR2 sequences are SGHVS and FQNEAQ. CDR3 residues: CASSLGTANTEAFF. The CDR3 DNA sequence: TGTGCCAGCAGCTTGGGGACAGCGAACACTGAAGCTTTCTTT.

This clone was counted a single time. The chain recombines TRBV6-4 with TRBJ1-4; tentative D call: TRBD1 (5 bases). CDR1 is MRHNA, CDR2 SNTAGT, per germline. The V end lost 5 bases, the J end lost 5 bases, and 12 bases lay between the germline ends. The length of the CDR3 is 14 residues. The CDR3 is CASSTRQPNEKLFF. DNA for the CDR3: TGTGCCAGCAGTACTAGACAGCCGAATGAAAAACTGTTTTTT.

About this clone: The same CDR3 is also encoded by other DNA sequences in this sample. The chain is built from TRBV7-2 and TRBJ2-7; D not resolved. CDR3 length: 11 amino acids. Trimming took off 2 bases at V and 4 bases at J, with 3 bases between the two ends. Germline values: CDR1 SGHTA, CDR2 FQGNSA. In DNA, the CDR3 is TGTGCCAGCAGCTTACGGTACGAGCAGTACTTC. It encodes CASSLRYEQYF.

The V call is TRBV19, the J call TRBJ2-5; a weak D match, TRBD2 (6 bases). Germline CDR1 and CDR2: LNHDA and SQIVND (reference sequence). The CDR3 runs 15 residues. Trimming removed 5 bases at V and 3 bases at J, with 16 bases between. The CDR3 here is CASSPRDSLKETQYF. The DNA of the CDR3 is TGTGCCAGTAGTCCTCGGGACTCGCTTAAAGAGACCCAGTACTTC.

J is TRBJ2-7 and V is TRBV5-1; D gene ambiguous. The CDR3 has 8 residues. Germline V gives CDR1 SGHRS, CDR2 YFSETQ. CDR3 in DNA: TGCGTGTCCTACGAGCAGTACTTC. It is translated as CVSYEQYF.

This chain uses TRBV28 with TRBJ1-1; a possible D gene is TRBD1 (5 bases). This CDR3 has 16 amino acids. In germline, CDR1 is MDHEN, CDR2 SYDVKM. Deletions cut 3 bases from V and 1 base from J, with 15 bases between. The CDR3 coding sequence is TGTGCCAGCAGTTTTCCCGAGCTGAGGGGGAACACTGAAGCTTTCTTT. Amino acids: CASSFPELRGNTEAFF.

The rearrangement uses TRBV29-1 and TRBJ1-1; D not certain. There are 15 residues in the CDR3. V lost 7 bases to trimming and J lost 1 base, with 19 bases between them. Germline V gene data show CDR1 as SQVTM and CDR2 as ANQGSEA. The CDR3 reads CSALPDTASNTEAFF. The CDR3 DNA is TGCAGCGCCCTGCCGGATACAGCATCGAACACTGAAGCTTTCTTT.

This clone was counted many times. The CDR3: CASSLSGRRTEAFF. CDR3 nucleotides: TGTGCCAGCAGTTTATCTGGGCGGAGGACTGAAGCTTTCTTT. The rearrangement uses TRBV28 and TRBJ1-1, with D uncertain. Trimming stripped 1 base from V and 5 bases from J, with 11 bases between. The germline CDR1 and CDR2 sequences are MDHEN and SYDVKM. CDR3 length: 14 residues.

The rearrangement joins TRBV10-1 to TRBJ2-5; D is ambiguous. The length of the CDR3 is 15 residues. The germline CDR1 and CDR2 sequences are WNHNN and SYGVQD (reference sequence). Trimming took 6 bases from V and 1 from J, leaving 15 bases between them. CDR3 nucleotide sequence: TGCGCCAGCAGCGCCGGCCCCGTGGGCCAAGAGACCCAGTACTTC. This encodes CASSAGPVGQETQYF.

This chain joins TRBV5-1 and TRBJ2-6; TRBD1 matches at 9 bases. Trimming at V came to 4 bases and at J to 4 bases, leaving 6 bases not matched to a gene. The germline V gene encodes CDR1 SGHRS and CDR2 YFSETQ. There are 16 residues in the CDR3. For the CDR3, the DNA is TGCGCCAGCAGCCGGGACAGGGTGGACGGGGCCAACGTCCTGACTTTC. It codes for CASSRDRVDGANVLTF. The full variable domain, its missing parts supplied by reference TRBV5-1 and TRBJ2-6, is KAGVTQTPRYLIKTRGQQVTLSCSPISGHRSVSWYQQTPGQGLQFLFEYFSETQRNKGNFPGRFSGRQFSNSRSEMNVSTLELGDSALYLCASSRDRVDGANVLTFGAGSRLTVL.

The CDR3 DNA follows: TGTGCCAGCAGCGCCCGGGACAGGCCAGCAGGGGGTGAAGCTTTCTTT. The encoded protein is CASSARDRPAGGEAFF. This sequence joins TRBV9 and TRBJ1-1; 8 bases agree with TRBD1. Looked up from germline, CDR1 is SGDLS and CDR2 is YYNGEE. The CDR3 loop spans 16 amino acids. V gave up 3 bases and J gave up 7 bases; unmatched junction bases: 14.

The genes are TRBV7-2 and TRBJ1-1, with a possible D match to TRBD1 (5 bases). V shed 5 bases and J shed 11 bases, with 18 bases lying between them. CDR3 length equals 13 residues. Germline-derived CDR1 and CDR2 are SGHTA and FQGNSA. The CDR3 protein is CASSLTFRGEAFF. CDR3 bases: TGTGCCAGCAGCCTCACATTTCGGGGGGAGGCTTTCTTT.

This sequence joins TRBV11-2 and TRBJ2-1; D is tentatively TRBD1 or TRBD2 (5 bases each). The germline CDR1 and CDR2 sequences are SGHAT and FQNNGV. The germline V and J ends were trimmed by 7 bases and 5 bases, with 24 bases remaining between them. CDR3 length: 17 residues. CDR3 bases: TGTGCCAGCACCGCCCGGGGAGAAGGCTGGGGGAACAATGAGCAGTTCTTC. Protein: CASTARGEGWGNNEQFF.

The chain joins TRBV10-3 to TRBJ2-3; D is perhaps TRBD1 or TRBD2 (5 bases each). CDR1 is ENHRY and CDR2 is SYGVKD in the germline V gene. This CDR3 comprises 11 residues. Trimming took off 8 bases at V and 5 bases at J, with 8 bases between the two ends. Here the CDR3 DNA reads TGTGCCATCCTGGGGGTAGATACGCAGTATTTT. It yields the protein CAILGVDTQYF.

This clone occurred once. The chain carries TRBV18 and TRBJ1-2; D is unclear. The CDR3 totals 14 residues. Germline values: CDR1 KGHSH, CDR2 LQKENI. Trimming removed 2 bases at V and 7 bases at J, with 14 bases between. Here the CDR3 reads CASSPAASSFGYTF. The CDR3 bases are TGTGCCAGCTCACCAGCGGCTTCTAGCTTTGGCTACACCTTC.